The clone carrying this T cell receptor (beta chain) was seen a handful of times. This specimen comes from a study of blood T cell repertoires in COVID-19. Study information: From the United States, Italy and Spain came samples of acute and convalescent COVID-19. T cells, B-cell-depleted T cells, or PBMCs supplied cDNA or gDNA.

The protocol was immunoSEQ multiplex PCR, while the TCRdb copy is restricted to in-frame clones and leaves out a portion. The data contain approximately 210,000 clones, roughly 84% of them singletons. Germline trimming cut 7 bases from V and 6 bases from J; bases unmatched to any gene: 3. This CDR3 has 13 residues. Germline V lookup: CDR1 MNHEY, CDR2 SVGAGI. J is TRBJ1-5 and V is TRBV6-5; TRBD1 matches at 10 bases. This receptor was taken from a woman aged 80 or over with acute or convalescent COVID-19. The sample consisted of peripheral blood. The CDR3 DNA follows: TGTGCCAGCAATGGACAGGGGGGTCAGCCCCAGCATTTT. Encoded protein: CASNGQGGQPQHF.